This entry describes one T cell receptor beta chain. The CDR3 has 16 amino acids. V dropped 4 bases and J dropped 2 bases, with 16 bases sitting between them. Germline V gene lookup returns CDR1 MNHNS and CDR2 SASEGT. The sample belongs to a study of control samples from healthy donors and cancer patients. Produced via immunoSEQ multiplex PCR; TCRdb's table is partial and in-frame only. Of 400,000 to 450,000 clones in the sample, 80% to 95% are singletons; the top ten hold roughly 6.4%. This clonotype originated in a man aged 40-49 years with head and neck cancer. This sequence joins TRBV6-1 and TRBJ2-3, with D unresolved. Sequenced material: PBMCs. The CDR3 spells CASSGAMGIITDTQYF. The CDR3 DNA follows: TGTGCCAGCAGTGGCGCCATGGGGATCATCACAGATACGCAGTATTTT.